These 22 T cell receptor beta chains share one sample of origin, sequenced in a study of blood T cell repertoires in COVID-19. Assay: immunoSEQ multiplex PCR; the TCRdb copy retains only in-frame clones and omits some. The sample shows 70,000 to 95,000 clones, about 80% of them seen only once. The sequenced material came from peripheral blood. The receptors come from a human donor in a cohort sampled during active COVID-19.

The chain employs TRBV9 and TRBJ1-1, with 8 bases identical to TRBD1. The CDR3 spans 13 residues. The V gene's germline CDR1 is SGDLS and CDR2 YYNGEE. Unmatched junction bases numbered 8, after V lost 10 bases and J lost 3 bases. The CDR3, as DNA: TGTGCCTCTACAGGGGGATCGCACACTGAAGCTTTCTTT. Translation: CASTGGSHTEAFF.

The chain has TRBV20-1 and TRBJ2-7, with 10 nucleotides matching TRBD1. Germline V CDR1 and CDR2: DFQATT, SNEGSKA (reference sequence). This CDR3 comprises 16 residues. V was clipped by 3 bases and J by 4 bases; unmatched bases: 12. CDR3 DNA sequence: TGCAGTGCTAGTGGGTCGGGACAGGGGCTCGTATACGAGCAGTACTTC. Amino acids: CSASGSGQGLVYEQYF.

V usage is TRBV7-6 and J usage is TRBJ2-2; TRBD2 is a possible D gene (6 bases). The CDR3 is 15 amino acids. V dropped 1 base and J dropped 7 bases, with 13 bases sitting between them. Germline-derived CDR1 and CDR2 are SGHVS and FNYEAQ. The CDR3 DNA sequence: TGTGCCAGCAGCTTAGACCGGGGGTCAGGCGGGGAGCTGTTTTTT. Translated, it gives CASSLDRGSGGELFF.

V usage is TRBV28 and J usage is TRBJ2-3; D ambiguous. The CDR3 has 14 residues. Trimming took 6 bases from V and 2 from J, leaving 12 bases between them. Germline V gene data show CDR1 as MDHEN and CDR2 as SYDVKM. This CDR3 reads CASRRTKPTDTQYF. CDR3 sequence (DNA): TGTGCCAGCAGGCGTACTAAACCCACAGATACGCAGTATTTT.

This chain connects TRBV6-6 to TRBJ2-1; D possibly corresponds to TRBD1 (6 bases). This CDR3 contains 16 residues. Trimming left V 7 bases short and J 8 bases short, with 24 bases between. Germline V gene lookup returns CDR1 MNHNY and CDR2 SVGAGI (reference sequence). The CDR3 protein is CASNAPGKLTGDEQFF. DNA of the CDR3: TGTGCCAGCAATGCCCCAGGGAAACTGACAGGTGATGAGCAGTTCTTC.

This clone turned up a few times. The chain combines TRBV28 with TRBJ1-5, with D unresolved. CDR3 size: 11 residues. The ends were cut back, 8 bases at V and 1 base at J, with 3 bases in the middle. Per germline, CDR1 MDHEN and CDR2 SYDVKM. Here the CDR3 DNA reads TGTGCCAGCCAGAGCAATCAGCCCCAGCATTTT. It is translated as CASQSNQPQHF.

The CDR3 spells CSDTPDSAGGGYTF. The DNA for the CDR3 is TGCAGCGATACCCCGGACAGCGCCGGGGGGGGCTACACCTTC. The chain combines TRBV29-1 with TRBJ1-2, with a weak D call TRBD1 (6 bases). Germline V lookup: CDR1 SQVTM, CDR2 ANQGSEA. The germline V and J ends were trimmed by 7 bases and 8 bases, with 23 bases remaining between them. The CDR3 consists of 14 residues. The full variable domain, its missing parts supplied by reference TRBV29-1 and TRBJ1-2, is SAVISQKPSRDICQRGTSLTIQCQVDSQVTMMFWYRQQPGQSLTLIATANQGSEATYESGFVIDKFPISRPNLTFSTLTVSNMSPEDSSIYLCSDTPDSAGGGYTFGSGTRLTVV.

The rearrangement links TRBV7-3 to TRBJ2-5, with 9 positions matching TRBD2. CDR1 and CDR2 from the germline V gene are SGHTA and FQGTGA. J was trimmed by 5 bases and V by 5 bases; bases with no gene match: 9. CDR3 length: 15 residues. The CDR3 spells CASSPSSGSGETQYF. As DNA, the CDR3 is TGTGCCAGCAGCCCTAGTAGCGGGAGTGGGGAGACCCAGTACTTC. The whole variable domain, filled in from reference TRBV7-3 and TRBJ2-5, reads GAGVSQTPSNKVTEKGKYVELRCDPISGHTALYWYRQSLGQGPEFLIYFQGTGAADDSGLPNDRFFAVRPEGSVSTLKIQRTERGDSAVYLCASSPSSGSGETQYFGPGTRLLVL.

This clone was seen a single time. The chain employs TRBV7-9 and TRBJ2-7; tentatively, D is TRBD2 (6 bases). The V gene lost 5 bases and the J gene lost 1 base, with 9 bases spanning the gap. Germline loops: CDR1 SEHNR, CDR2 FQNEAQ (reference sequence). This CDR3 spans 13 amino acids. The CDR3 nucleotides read TGTGCCAGCAGCAAGGAGGGTTCCTACGAGCAGTACTTC. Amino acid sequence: CASSKEGSYEQYF.

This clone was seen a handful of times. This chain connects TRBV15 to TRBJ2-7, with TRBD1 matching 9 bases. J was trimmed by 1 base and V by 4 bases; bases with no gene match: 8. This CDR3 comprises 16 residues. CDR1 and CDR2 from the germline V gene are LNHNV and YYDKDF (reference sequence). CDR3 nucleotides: TGTGCCACCAGCACCCTGGCGGGACAGGGATCCTACGAGCAGTACTTC. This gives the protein CATSTLAGQGSYEQYF.

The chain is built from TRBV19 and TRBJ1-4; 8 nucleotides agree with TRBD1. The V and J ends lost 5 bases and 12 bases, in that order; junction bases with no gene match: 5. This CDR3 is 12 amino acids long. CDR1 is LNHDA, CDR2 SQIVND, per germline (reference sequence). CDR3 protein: CASSGQTGELFF. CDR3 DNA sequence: TGTGCCAGTAGTGGTCAGACAGGGGAACTGTTTTTT.

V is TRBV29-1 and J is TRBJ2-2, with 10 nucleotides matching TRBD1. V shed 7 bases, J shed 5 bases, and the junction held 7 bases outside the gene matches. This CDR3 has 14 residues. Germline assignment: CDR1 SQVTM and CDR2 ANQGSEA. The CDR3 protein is CSADRGGLTGELFF. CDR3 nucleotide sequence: TGCAGCGCGGACAGGGGGGGTTTAACCGGGGAGCTGTTTTTT.

CDR3 sequence (DNA): TGTGCCAGCAGTTCACGACAGACAGGTTCACCCCTCCACTTT. Amino acid sequence: CASSSRQTGSPLHF. The rearrangement joins TRBV28 to TRBJ1-6; D might be TRBD1 (6 bases). The CDR3 has 14 amino acids. Germline CDR1 MDHEN, CDR2 SYDVKM. Between the trimmed V and J ends, which lost 4 bases and 9 bases, there was a span of 13 bases.

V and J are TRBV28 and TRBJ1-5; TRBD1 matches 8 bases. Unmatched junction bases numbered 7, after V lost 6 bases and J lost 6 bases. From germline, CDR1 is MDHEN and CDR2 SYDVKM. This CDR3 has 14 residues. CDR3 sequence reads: CASRTDREGQPQHF. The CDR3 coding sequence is TGTGCCAGCAGGACGGACAGGGAGGGTCAGCCCCAGCATTTT. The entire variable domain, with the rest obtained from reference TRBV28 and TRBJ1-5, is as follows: DVKVTQSSRYLVKRTGEKVFLECVQDMDHENMFWYRQDPGLGLRLIYFSYDVKMKEKGDIPEGYSVSREKKERFSLILESASTNQTSMYLCASRTDREGQPQHFGDGTRLSIL.

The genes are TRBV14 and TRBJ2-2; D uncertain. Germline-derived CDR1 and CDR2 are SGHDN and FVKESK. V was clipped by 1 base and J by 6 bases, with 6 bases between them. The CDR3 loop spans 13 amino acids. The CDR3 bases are TGTGCCAGCAGCCAAGTCTCGTCCGGGGAGCTGTTTTTT. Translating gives CASSQVSSGELFF.

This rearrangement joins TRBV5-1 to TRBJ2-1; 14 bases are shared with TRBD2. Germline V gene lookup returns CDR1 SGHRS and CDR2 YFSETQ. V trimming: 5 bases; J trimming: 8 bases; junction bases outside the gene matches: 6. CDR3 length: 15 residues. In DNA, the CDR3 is TGCGCCAGCAGGTCGGGACTAGCGGGAGTCTATGAGCAGTTCTTC. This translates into CASRSGLAGVYEQFF.

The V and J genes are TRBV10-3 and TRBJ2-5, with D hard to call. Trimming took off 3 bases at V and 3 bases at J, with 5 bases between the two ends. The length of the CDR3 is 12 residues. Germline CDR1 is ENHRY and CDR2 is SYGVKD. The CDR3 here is CAISETEETQYF. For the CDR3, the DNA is TGTGCCATCAGTGAAACGGAAGAGACCCAGTACTTC.

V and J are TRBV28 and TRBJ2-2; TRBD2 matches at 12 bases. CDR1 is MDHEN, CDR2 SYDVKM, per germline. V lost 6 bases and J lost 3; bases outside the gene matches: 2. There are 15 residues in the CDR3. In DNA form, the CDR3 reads TGTGCCAGCAGAGCTAGCGGGAGGGACACCGGGGAGCTGTTTTTT. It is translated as CASRASGRDTGELFF.

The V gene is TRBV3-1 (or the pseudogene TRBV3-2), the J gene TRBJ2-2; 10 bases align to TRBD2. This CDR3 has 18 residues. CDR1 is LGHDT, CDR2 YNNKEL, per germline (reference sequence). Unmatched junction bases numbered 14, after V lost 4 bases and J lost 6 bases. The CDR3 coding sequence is TGTGCCAGCAGCCCCACGGAGCGGGGGGGCCTTCGAGCCGGGGAGCTGTTTTTT. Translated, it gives CASSPTERGGLRAGELFF.

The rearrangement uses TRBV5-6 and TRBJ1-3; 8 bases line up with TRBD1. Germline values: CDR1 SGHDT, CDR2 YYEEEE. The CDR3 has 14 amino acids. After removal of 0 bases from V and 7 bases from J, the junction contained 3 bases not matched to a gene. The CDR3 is CASSLAQGANTIYF. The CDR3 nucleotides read TGTGCCAGCAGCTTGGCTCAGGGGGCTAACACCATATATTTT.

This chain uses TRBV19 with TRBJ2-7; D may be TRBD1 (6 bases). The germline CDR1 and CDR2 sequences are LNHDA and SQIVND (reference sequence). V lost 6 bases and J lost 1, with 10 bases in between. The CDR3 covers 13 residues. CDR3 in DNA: TGTGCCAGTAGCCCAACAGGGTCCTACGAGCAGTACTTC. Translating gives CASSPTGSYEQYF.

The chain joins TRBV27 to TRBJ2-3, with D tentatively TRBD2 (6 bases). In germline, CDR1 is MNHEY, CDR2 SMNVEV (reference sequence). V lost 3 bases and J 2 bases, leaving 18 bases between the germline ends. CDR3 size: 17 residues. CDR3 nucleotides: TGTGCCAGCAGTTTCACCCCAAGCGGGTATGACACAGATACGCAGTATTTT. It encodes CASSFTPSGYDTDTQYF.